Here is one T cell receptor (beta chain) with its context. Antigen: not known. This sample is part of a study of CD4 T cells in relation to SARS-CoV-2 and coronaviruses. CD4+ T cells from unexposed donors were obtained before the COVID-19 pandemic (2011-2018). Isolation of CD4+ T cells took place after approximately 11 days in culture. This table comes from immunoSEQ multiplex PCR, and its TCRdb copy is limited to in-frame clones, with some not included. The sample has approximately 27,000 clones; 60% to 85% are singletons. The CDR3 runs 18 residues. Germline CDR1 LGHNA, CDR2 YSLEER. Trimming took 0 bases from V and 3 from J; bases not matched to a gene: 9.

The specimen was CD4+ T cells from PBMCs, cultured in vitro. The sequence was obtained from a human donor in good health. The chain is built from TRBV4-3 and TRBJ2-7, with 12 bases identical to TRBD2. The chain's CDR3 is CASSQEVGGTSGFYEQYF. CDR3 DNA: TGCGCCAGCAGCCAAGAAGTGGGTGGGACTAGCGGGTTCTACGAGCAGTACTTC.